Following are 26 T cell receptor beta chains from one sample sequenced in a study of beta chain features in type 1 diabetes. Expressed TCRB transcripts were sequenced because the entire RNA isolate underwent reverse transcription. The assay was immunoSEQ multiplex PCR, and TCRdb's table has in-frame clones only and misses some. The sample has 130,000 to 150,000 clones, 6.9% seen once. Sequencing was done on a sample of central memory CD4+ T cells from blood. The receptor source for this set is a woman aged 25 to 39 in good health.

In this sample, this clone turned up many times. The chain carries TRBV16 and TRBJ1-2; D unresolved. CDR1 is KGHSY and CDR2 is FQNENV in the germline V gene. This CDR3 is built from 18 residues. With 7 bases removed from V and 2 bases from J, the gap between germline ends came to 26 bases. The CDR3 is CASIHHSGSSIRNYGYTF. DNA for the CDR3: TGTGCCAGCATCCACCACTCCGGGTCCTCCATAAGGAACTATGGCTACACCTTC.

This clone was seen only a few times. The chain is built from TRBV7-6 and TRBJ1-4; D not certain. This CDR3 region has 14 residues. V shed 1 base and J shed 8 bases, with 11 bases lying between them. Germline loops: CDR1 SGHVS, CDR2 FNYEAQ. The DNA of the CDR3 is TGTGCCAGCAGCTTAGGCGGGGAGGGAGAAAAACTGTTTTTT. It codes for CASSLGGEGEKLFF.

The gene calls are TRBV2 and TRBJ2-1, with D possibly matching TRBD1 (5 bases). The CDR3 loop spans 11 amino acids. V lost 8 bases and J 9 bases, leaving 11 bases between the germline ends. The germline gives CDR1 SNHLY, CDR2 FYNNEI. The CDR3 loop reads CASGRGGEQFF. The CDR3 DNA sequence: TGTGCCAGCGGAAGGGGCGGTGAGCAGTTCTTC.

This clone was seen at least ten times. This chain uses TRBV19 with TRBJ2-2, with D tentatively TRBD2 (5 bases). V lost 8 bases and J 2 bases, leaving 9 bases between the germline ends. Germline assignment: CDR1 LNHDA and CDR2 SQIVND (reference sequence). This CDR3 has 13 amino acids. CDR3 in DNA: TGTGCCAGTCCGGCGGGTAACACCGGGGAGCTGTTTTTT. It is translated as CASPAGNTGELFF. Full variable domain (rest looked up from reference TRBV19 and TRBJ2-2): DGGITQSPKYLFRKEGQNVTLSCEQNLNHDAMYWYRQDPGQGLRLIYYSQIVNDFQKGDIAEGYSVSREKKESFPLTVTSAQKNPTAFYLCASPAGNTGELFFGEGSRLTVL.

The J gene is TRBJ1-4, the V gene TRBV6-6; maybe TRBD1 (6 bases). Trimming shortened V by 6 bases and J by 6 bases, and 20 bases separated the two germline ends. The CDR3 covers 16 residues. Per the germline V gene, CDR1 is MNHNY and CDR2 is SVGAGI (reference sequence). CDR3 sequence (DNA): TGTGCCAGCAGCCGCCGGACCACAGGGAGTGATGAAAAACTGTTTTTT. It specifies CASSRRTTGSDEKLFF.

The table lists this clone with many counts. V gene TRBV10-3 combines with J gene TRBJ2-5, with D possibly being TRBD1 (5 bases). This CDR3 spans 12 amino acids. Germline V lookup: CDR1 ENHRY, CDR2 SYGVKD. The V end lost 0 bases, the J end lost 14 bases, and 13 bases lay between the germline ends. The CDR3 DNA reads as TGTGCCATCAGTGAGTCTAGCAGGGTGGCTTACTTC. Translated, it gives CAISESSRVAYF.

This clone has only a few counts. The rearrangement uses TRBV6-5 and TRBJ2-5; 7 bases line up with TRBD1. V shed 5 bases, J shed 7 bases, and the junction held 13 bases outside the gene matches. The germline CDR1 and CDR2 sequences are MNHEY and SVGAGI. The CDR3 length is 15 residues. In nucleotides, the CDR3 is TGTGCCAGCAGTACTCGGGACAGCGGCTACGGGACCCAGTACTTC. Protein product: CASSTRDSGYGTQYF.

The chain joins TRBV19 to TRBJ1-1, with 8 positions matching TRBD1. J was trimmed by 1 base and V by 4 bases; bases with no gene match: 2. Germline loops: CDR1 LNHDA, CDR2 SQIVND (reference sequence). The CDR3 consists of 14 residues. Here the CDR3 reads CASSTTGANTEAFF. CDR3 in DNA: TGTGCCAGTAGTACGACAGGGGCGAACACTGAAGCTTTCTTT.

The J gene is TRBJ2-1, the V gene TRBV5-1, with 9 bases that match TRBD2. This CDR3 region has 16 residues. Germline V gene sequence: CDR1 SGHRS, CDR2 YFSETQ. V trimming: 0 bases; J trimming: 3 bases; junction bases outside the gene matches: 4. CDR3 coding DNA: TGCGCCAGCAGCTTGGCCCGACTAGCGGACTACAATGAGCAGTTCTTC. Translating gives CASSLARLADYNEQFF.

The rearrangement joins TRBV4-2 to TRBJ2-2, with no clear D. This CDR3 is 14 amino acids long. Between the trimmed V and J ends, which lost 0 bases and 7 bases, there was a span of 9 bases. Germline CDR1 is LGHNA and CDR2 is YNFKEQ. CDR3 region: CASSQEVDIGELFF. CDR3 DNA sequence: TGTGCCAGCAGCCAAGAAGTAGACATCGGGGAGCTGTTTTTT.

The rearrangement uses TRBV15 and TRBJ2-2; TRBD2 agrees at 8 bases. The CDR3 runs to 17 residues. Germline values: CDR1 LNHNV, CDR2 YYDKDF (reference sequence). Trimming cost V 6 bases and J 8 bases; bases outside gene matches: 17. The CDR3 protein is CATRSLSGLVNRGELFF. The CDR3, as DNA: TGTGCCACCAGGAGCCTCTCGGGACTAGTTAACAGGGGGGAGCTGTTTTTT.

CDR3 in amino acids: CASSPWGQGRAFF. CDR3 nucleotide sequence: TGTGCCAGCAGCCCCTGGGGCCAGGGTAGGGCTTTCTTT. The J gene is TRBJ1-1, the V gene TRBV27, with TRBD1 as a possible D gene (5 bases). The CDR3 extends over 13 amino acids. V was cut by 6 bases and J by 11 bases, with 19 bases left in between. CDR1 MNHEY and CDR2 SMNVEV come from the germline V gene (reference sequence).

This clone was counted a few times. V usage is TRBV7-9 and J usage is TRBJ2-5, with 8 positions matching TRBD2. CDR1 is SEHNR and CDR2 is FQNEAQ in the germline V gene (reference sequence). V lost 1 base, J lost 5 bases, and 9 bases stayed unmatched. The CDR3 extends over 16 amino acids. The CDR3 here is CASSLGDAGGLETQYF. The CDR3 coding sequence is TGTGCCAGCAGCTTAGGGGACGCGGGAGGCCTGGAGACCCAGTACTTC.

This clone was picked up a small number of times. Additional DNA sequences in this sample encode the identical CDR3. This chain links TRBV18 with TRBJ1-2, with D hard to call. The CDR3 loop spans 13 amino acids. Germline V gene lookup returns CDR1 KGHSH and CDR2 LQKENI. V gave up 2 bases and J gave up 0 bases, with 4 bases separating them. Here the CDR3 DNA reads TGTGCCAGCTCACCAGGCTCTAACTATGGCTACACCTTC. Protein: CASSPGSNYGYTF.

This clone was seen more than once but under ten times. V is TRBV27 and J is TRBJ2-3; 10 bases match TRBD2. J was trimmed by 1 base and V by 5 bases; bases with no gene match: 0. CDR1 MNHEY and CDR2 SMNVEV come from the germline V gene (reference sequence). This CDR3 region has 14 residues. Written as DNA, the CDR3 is TGTGCCAGCAGTCTAGCGGGAGGCACAGATACGCAGTATTTT. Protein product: CASSLAGGTDTQYF.

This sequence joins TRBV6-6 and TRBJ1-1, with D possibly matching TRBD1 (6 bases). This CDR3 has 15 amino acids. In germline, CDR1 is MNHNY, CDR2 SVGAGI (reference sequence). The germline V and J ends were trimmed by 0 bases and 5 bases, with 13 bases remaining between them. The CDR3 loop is CASSYSTRGGTEAFF. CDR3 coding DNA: TGTGCCAGCAGTTACTCGACCAGGGGCGGGACTGAAGCTTTCTTT.

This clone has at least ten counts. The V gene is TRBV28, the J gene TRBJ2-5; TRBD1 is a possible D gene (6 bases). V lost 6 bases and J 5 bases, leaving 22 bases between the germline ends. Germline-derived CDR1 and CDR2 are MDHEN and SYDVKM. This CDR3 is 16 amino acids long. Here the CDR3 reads CASSQSPSRGSETQYF. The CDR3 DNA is TGTGCCAGCAGCCAATCACCCTCGAGGGGGTCGGAGACCCAGTACTTC.

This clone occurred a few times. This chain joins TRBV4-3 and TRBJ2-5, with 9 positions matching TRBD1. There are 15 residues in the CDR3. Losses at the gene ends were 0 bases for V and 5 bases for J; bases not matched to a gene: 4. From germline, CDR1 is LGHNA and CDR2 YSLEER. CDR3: CASSQDYRGHETQYF. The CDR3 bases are TGCGCCAGCAGCCAAGATTACAGGGGGCATGAGACCCAGTACTTC.

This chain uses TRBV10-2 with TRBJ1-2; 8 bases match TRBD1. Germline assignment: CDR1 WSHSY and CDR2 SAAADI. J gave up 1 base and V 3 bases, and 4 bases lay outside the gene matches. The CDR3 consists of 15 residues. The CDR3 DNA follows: TGCGCCAGCAGTGACCGCGGACAGGGTAACTATGGCTACACCTTC. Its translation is CASSDRGQGNYGYTF.

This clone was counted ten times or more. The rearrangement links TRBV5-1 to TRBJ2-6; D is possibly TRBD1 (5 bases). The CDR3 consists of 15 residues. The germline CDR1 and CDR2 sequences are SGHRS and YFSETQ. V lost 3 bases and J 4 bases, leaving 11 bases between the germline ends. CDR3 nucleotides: TGCGCCAGCAGCTCCAGGGTCGTGGGGGCCAACGTCCTGACTTTC. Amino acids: CASSSRVVGANVLTF.

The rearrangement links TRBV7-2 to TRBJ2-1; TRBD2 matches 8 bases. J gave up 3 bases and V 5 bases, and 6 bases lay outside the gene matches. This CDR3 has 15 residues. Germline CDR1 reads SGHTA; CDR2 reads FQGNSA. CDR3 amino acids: CASSPRGGVYNEQFF. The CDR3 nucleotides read TGTGCCAGCAGCCCCCGGGGGGGGGTCTACAATGAGCAGTTCTTC.

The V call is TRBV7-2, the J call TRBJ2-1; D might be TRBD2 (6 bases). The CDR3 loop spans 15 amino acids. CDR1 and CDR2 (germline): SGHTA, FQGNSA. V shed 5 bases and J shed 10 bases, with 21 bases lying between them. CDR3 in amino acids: CASSISRDSPREQFF. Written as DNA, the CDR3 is TGTGCCAGCAGCATCAGCCGGGACTCTCCCCGGGAGCAGTTCTTC.

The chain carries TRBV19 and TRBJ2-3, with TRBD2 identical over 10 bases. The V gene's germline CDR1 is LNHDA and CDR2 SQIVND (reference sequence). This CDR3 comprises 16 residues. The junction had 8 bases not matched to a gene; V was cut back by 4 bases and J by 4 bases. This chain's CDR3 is CASSKGASGSADTQYF. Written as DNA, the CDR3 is TGTGCCAGTAGTAAAGGGGCTAGCGGGAGCGCAGATACGCAGTATTTT.

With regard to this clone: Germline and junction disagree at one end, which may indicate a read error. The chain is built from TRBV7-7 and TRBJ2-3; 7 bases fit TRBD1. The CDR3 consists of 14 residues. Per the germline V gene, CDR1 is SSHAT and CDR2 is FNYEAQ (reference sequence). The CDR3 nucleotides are TGTGCTAGCAGCCGGGACAGAAAAACAGATACGCAGTATTTT. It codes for CASSRDRKTDTQYF.

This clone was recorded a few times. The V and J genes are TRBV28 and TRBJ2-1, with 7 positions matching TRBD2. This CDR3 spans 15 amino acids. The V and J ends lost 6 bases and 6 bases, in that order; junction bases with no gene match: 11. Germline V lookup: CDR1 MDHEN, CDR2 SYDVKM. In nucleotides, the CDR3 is TGTGCCAGCAGCCTCAGCGGGACGGTGCGCAATGAGCAGTTCTTC. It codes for CASSLSGTVRNEQFF.

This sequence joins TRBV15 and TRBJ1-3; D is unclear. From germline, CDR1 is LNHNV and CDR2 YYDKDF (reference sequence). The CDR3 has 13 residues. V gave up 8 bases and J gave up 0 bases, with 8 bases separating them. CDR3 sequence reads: CATQVSSGNTIYF. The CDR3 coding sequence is TGTGCCACCCAGGTATCCTCTGGAAACACCATATATTTT.